A single sample gave rise to the 25 T cell receptor beta chains below, sequenced in a study of blood T cell repertoires in COVID-19. The protocol was immunoSEQ multiplex PCR, while the TCRdb copy is restricted to in-frame clones and leaves out a portion. The repertoire holds approximately 670,000 clones, with 90% as singletons. Sequenced material: peripheral blood. These TCRs come from a woman aged 18-29 years with acute or convalescent COVID-19.

The rearrangement uses TRBV4-1 and TRBJ1-2; D ambiguous. Germline CDR1 and CDR2: MGHRA and YSYEKL. V lost 1 base to trimming and J lost 2 bases, with 8 bases between them. The CDR3 length is 14 residues. Here the CDR3 reads CASSQGPINYGYTF. CDR3 nucleotide sequence: TGCGCCAGCAGCCAAGGTCCCATCAACTATGGCTACACCTTC.

This chain joins TRBV30 and TRBJ2-2; 9 bases align to TRBD2. The CDR3 is 15 residues long. Trimming took 4 bases from V and 4 from J; bases not matched to a gene: 7. Germline CDR1 is GTSNPN and CDR2 is SVGIG (reference sequence). The CDR3 nucleotides read TGTGCCTGGATTCAGCGGGGGGTCAGCACCGGGGAGCTGTTTTTT. Amino acid sequence: CAWIQRGVSTGELFF.

The CDR3, as DNA: TGTGCCAGCAGTGAATCAGGGGGCCGGACCGGGGAGCTGTTTTTT. Protein sequence: CASSESGGRTGELFF. This chain connects TRBV25-1 to TRBJ2-2; TRBD1 aligns across 8 bases. The trim removed 1 base at V and 5 bases at J, leaving 3 bases unmatched. Germline V gene lookup returns CDR1 MGHDK and CDR2 SYGVNS. The CDR3 is made up of 15 amino acids.

This sequence joins TRBV2 and TRBJ2-2, with TRBD1 identical over 8 bases. V gave up 6 bases and J gave up 0 bases; unmatched junction bases: 6. Germline values: CDR1 SNHLY, CDR2 FYNNEI. The CDR3 has 16 residues. CDR3 in amino acids: CASSKQGGSNTGELFF. The CDR3, as DNA: TGTGCCAGCAGCAAACAGGGGGGATCGAACACCGGGGAGCTGTTTTTT.

This clone has a handful of counts. An end of the junction differs from the germline gene, which may be a read error. The chain couples TRBV7-9 to TRBJ1-4; possibly TRBD1 for D (6 bases). The CDR3 is made up of 15 amino acids. CDR1 and CDR2 (germline): SEHNR, FQNEAQ (reference sequence). CDR3: CASTLQGTANEKLFF. CDR3 bases: TGTGCCAGCACCTTACAGGGTACGGCTAATGAAAAACTGTTTTTT.

This clone showed up just once. CDR3 region: CASSSPDGYTEAFF. The CDR3 coding sequence is TGCGCCAGCAGCTCGCCAGACGGGTACACTGAAGCTTTCTTT. J is TRBJ1-1 and V is TRBV5-1; D unclear. The CDR3 spans 14 residues. In germline, CDR1 is SGHRS, CDR2 YFSETQ. V was pared by 3 bases and J by 3 bases, with 12 bases between.

This chain links TRBV2 with TRBJ1-4; 7 positions match TRBD1. The CDR3 is 13 residues long. V was pared by 6 bases and J by 6 bases, with 4 bases of the junction left unmatched. Germline CDR1 reads SNHLY; CDR2 reads FYNNEI. The CDR3 loop is CASSRDSYEKLFF. CDR3 nucleotides: TGTGCCAGCAGCCGGGACAGCTATGAAAAACTGTTTTTT.

V is TRBV4-1 and J is TRBJ1-1; 7 bases map to TRBD1. The V segment lost 6 bases and the J segment 0 bases; nucleotides outside the gene matches: 13. The CDR3 loop spans 17 amino acids. Germline values: CDR1 MGHRA, CDR2 YSYEKL. The CDR3 DNA is TGCGCCAGCAGTTCAAACAGGGGCCGCCAGTTGAACACTGAAGCTTTCTTT. It specifies CASSSNRGRQLNTEAFF.

This chain joins TRBV10-3 and TRBJ1-5; D not resolved. The CDR3 spans 15 residues. The germline gives CDR1 ENHRY, CDR2 SYGVKD. V was shortened by 0 bases and J by 0 bases, with 6 bases between the two germline ends. The CDR3 DNA follows: TGTGCCATCAGTGAGTCGAGGGCTAGCAATCAGCCCCAGCATTTT. This gives the protein CAISESRASNQPQHF.

CDR3 coding DNA: TGTGCCAGCAGCGTAGCTTCGGCAGGGAATACCTACGAGCAGTACTTC. Amino acids: CASSVASAGNTYEQYF. The V call is TRBV9, the J call TRBJ2-7, with D possibly being TRBD1 (5 bases). Per germline, CDR1 SGDLS and CDR2 YYNGEE. The CDR3 runs 16 residues. V gave up 0 bases and J gave up 2 bases, with 15 bases separating them.

This clone has only one observation. CDR3: CASSPRPWRRSTGANVLTF. CDR3 in DNA: TGTGCCAGCAGCCCGCGCCCGTGGAGGCGAAGTACTGGGGCCAACGTCCTGACTTTC. The chain recombines TRBV7-6 with TRBJ2-6, with D possibly being TRBD2 (5 bases). The CDR3 runs to 19 residues. Germline V gene data show CDR1 as SGHVS and CDR2 as FNYEAQ. V was pared by 5 bases and J by 2 bases, with 22 bases between. Full variable domain (rest looked up from reference TRBV7-6 and TRBJ2-6): GAGVSQSPRYKVTKRGQDVALRCDPISGHVSLYWYRQALGQGPEFLTYFNYEAQQDKSGLPNDRFSAERPEGSISTLTIQRTEQRDSAMYRCASSPRPWRRSTGANVLTFGAGSRLTVL.

The V gene is TRBV14, the J gene TRBJ1-1; 7 bases align to TRBD1. CDR3 length equals 16 residues. Germline values: CDR1 SGHDN, CDR2 FVKESK. V trimming: 4 bases; J trimming: 1 base; junction bases outside the gene matches: 9. The CDR3 loop is CASSPYPDRTNTEAFF. The CDR3, as DNA: TGTGCCAGCAGCCCGTACCCGGACAGGACGAACACTGAAGCTTTCTTT.

This rearrangement joins TRBV25-1 to TRBJ1-1; 8 nucleotides align to TRBD1. With 3 bases clipped from V and 0 bases from J, the junction kept 6 bases outside the gene matches. CDR3 length: 16 residues. Germline CDR1 and CDR2: MGHDK and SYGVNS. CDR3 coding DNA: TGTGCCAGCAGTGACTTCCGACAGGGGATGAACACTGAAGCTTTCTTT. Amino acid sequence: CASSDFRQGMNTEAFF.

The chain links TRBV18 to TRBJ2-7, with 7 bases that match TRBD2. V lost 3 bases and J lost 5; bases outside the gene matches: 1. The CDR3 is 12 residues long. In germline, CDR1 is KGHSH, CDR2 LQKENI. CDR3 nucleotides: TGTGCCAGCTCACCTCGGGGGGACGAGCAGTACTTC. Protein: CASSPRGDEQYF.

The chain joins TRBV10-3 to TRBJ2-7; 10 bases agree with TRBD1. This CDR3 comprises 19 residues. After removal of 0 bases from V and 0 bases from J, the junction contained 11 bases not matched to a gene. In germline, CDR1 is ENHRY, CDR2 SYGVKD. CDR3 coding DNA: TGTGCCATCAGTGAGTCGGTGGGGGGTGGGACAGGGGACTCCTACGAGCAGTACTTC. It encodes CAISESVGGGTGDSYEQYF.

As DNA, the CDR3 is TGCGCCAGCAGCCCACGGGACGGGGGAAAGGATGGCTACACCTTC. Its protein product is CASSPRDGGKDGYTF. The chain employs TRBV4-3 and TRBJ1-2; possible D gene TRBD1, 5 bases. Between the trimmed V and J ends, which lost 4 bases and 6 bases, there was a span of 18 bases. This CDR3 is built from 15 residues. Germline CDR1 reads LGHNA; CDR2 reads YSLEER.

In nucleotides, the CDR3 is TGTGCCAGCAGTTGGACAGGGAGGGGTTTCTTT. This translates into CASSWTGRGFF. V usage is TRBV6-5 and J usage is TRBJ1-1, with 8 nucleotides matching TRBD1. This CDR3 comprises 11 residues. V shed 4 bases and J 13 bases; nucleotides not matched to a gene: 5. The germline CDR1 and CDR2 sequences are MNHEY and SVGAGI.

The chain recombines TRBV11-2 with TRBJ1-5; D perhaps matches TRBD1 (5 bases). Between the trimmed V and J ends, which lost 5 bases and 7 bases, there was a span of 12 bases. Germline loops: CDR1 SGHAT, CDR2 FQNNGV. The CDR3 runs 13 residues. The CDR3 is CASSLSKGQPQHF. DNA of the CDR3: TGTGCCAGCAGCCTGTCTAAGGGGCAGCCCCAGCATTTT. The full variable domain, with the rest looked up from reference TRBV11-2 and TRBJ1-5, is EAGVAQSPRYKIIEKRQSVAFWCNPISGHATLYWYQQILGQGPKLLIQFQNNGVVDDSQLPKDRFSAERLKGVDSTLKIQPAKLEDSAVYLCASSLSKGQPQHFGDGTRLSIL.

The chain joins TRBV7-9 to TRBJ1-2, with 10 bases that match TRBD1. Germline V lookup: CDR1 SEHNR, CDR2 FQNEAQ (reference sequence). The ends lost 5 bases at V and 4 bases at J; junction bases unmatched: 16. The CDR3 has 18 amino acids. The CDR3 bases are TGTGCCAGCAGCCATACCCCGGGACAGGGGCCCTCTTCCTATGGCTACACCTTC. This gives the protein CASSHTPGQGPSSYGYTF.

This clone was seen just once. The chain couples TRBV11-2 to TRBJ2-3; the D gene is possibly TRBD1 (5 bases). This CDR3 region has 15 residues. V was pared by 3 bases and J by 2 bases, with 12 bases between. Germline CDR1 reads SGHAT; CDR2 reads FQNNGV. CDR3 sequence reads: CASSFERGYTDTQYF. CDR3 in DNA: TGTGCCAGCAGCTTTGAAAGGGGCTACACAGATACGCAGTATTTT.

The V call is TRBV28, the J call TRBJ1-1; maybe TRBD1 (5 bases). The length of the CDR3 is 13 residues. With 7 bases removed from V and 8 bases from J, the gap between germline ends came to 17 bases. The germline V gene has CDR1 MDHEN and CDR2 SYDVKM. The CDR3 spells CASTPTGWTEAFF. The CDR3 nucleotides are TGTGCCAGCACCCCCACCGGGTGGACAGAAGCTTTCTTT.

This clone has more than one count but fewer than ten. The chain links TRBV4-3 to TRBJ1-6, with unresolved D. The germline V and J ends were trimmed by 1 base and 8 bases, with 12 bases remaining between them. The CDR3 extends over 15 amino acids. Germline loops: CDR1 LGHNA, CDR2 YSLEER. CDR3 in amino acids: CASSQGPRADSPLHF. CDR3 nucleotide sequence: TGCGCCAGCAGCCAAGGCCCGAGAGCGGATTCACCCCTCCACTTT.

This clone was seen a few times. V usage is TRBV6-1 and J usage is TRBJ1-6; 9 bases map to TRBD1. Germline V gene sequence: CDR1 MNHNS, CDR2 SASEGT. V dropped 6 bases and J dropped 7; count of bases not matched to a gene: 4. The CDR3 extends over 14 amino acids. The CDR3 spells CASSPGTGNSPLHF. The CDR3, as DNA: TGTGCCAGCAGCCCCGGGACAGGGAATTCACCCCTCCACTTT.

J is TRBJ1-1 and V is TRBV2; no clear D. V shed 8 bases and J shed 11 bases, with 21 bases lying between them. This CDR3 contains 13 residues. The V gene's germline CDR1 is SNHLY and CDR2 FYNNEI. CDR3: CASLGVNESMAFF. DNA for the CDR3: TGTGCCAGCCTCGGGGTTAACGAATCGATGGCTTTCTTT.

The chain recombines TRBV3-1 (or the pseudogene TRBV3-2) with TRBJ1-2, with a weak D call TRBD1 (5 bases). Between the trimmed V and J ends, which lost 3 bases and 6 bases, there was a span of 26 bases. This CDR3 contains 18 residues. Per the germline V gene, CDR1 is LGHDT and CDR2 is YNNKEL (reference sequence). Here the CDR3 DNA reads TGTGCCAGCAGCCACAAATTCCTCGGGGGGGGATGGAGGGATGGCTACACCTTC. As protein: CASSHKFLGGGWRDGYTF.